Listed here are 25 T cell receptor beta chains from one sample, sequenced in a study of radiation and T cells in renal cell carcinoma (dated by TCRdb to 2020 to 2021). Library generation was performed with the immunoSEQ multiplex PCR assay. The immuneACCESS repertoire file appears here via TCRdb, limited to in-frame rearrangements. These files lack a portion of the clones; in checked studies, under half of the deficit traces to unresolved V genes, and the cause of the others is not known. Present in this sample are about 83,000 clones, roughly 80% of which were seen just once. The ten biggest clones cover 2.4% of the sample. The time point label on this specimen signifies: blood 4 weeks post-SBRT, at nephrectomy. The treatment or condition tag for this specimen amounts to: 15 Gy SBRT to primary tumor, nephrectomy 4 weeks later. Specimen: blood, collected from a patient whose treatment included radiotherapy and nephrectomy. These receptor sequences come from a woman aged 60-75 years with renal cell carcinoma.

V gene TRBV5-1 combines with J gene TRBJ2-1; D is undetermined. Trimming shortened V by 0 bases and J by 0 bases, and 4 bases separated the two germline ends. The germline V gene has CDR1 SGHRS and CDR2 YFSETQ. This CDR3 comprises 14 residues. This CDR3 is CASSLEYSYNEQFF. The CDR3 DNA is TGCGCCAGCAGCTTGGAGTACTCCTACAATGAGCAGTTCTTC.

The CDR3 reads CASSQGARNLSYEQYF. CDR3 coding DNA: TGCGCCAGCAGCCAAGGCGCCAGGAACCTCTCCTACGAGCAGTACTTC. The rearrangement links TRBV4-3 to TRBJ2-7; D gene unclear. Germline lookup yields CDR1 LGHNA and CDR2 YSLEER. The CDR3 covers 16 residues. V was cut by 1 base and J by 0 bases, with 13 bases left in between.

This clone was seen a single time. This chain's CDR3 is CAWKMRGPHNEQFF. The CDR3 coding sequence is TGTGCCTGGAAAATGAGGGGACCCCACAATGAGCAGTTCTTC. The chain employs TRBV30 and TRBJ2-1; the D call may be TRBD1 or TRBD2 (5 bases each). The germline V and J ends were trimmed by 4 bases and 5 bases, with 15 bases remaining between them. There are 14 residues in the CDR3. From germline, CDR1 is GTSNPN and CDR2 SVGIG (reference sequence).

The chain combines TRBV5-6 with TRBJ2-1; TRBD2 agrees at 11 bases. The CDR3 is 17 residues long. The germline V gene has CDR1 SGHDT and CDR2 YYEEEE. V trimming: 4 bases; J trimming: 3 bases; junction bases outside the gene matches: 9. This CDR3 reads CASSATFSGGDYNEQFF. CDR3 DNA sequence: TGTGCCAGCAGCGCTACCTTTAGCGGGGGGGACTACAATGAGCAGTTCTTC.

This clone was counted once. This sequence joins TRBV14 and TRBJ2-7; TRBD1 aligns across 8 bases. Germline V lookup: CDR1 SGHDN, CDR2 FVKESK. This CDR3 spans 16 amino acids. Losses at the gene ends were 2 bases for V and 4 bases for J; bases not matched to a gene: 10. The DNA of the CDR3 is TGTGCCAGCAGCCAACGCTTGGGGCAGGGGGCGTACGAGCAGTACTTC. Residues: CASSQRLGQGAYEQYF.

This chain links TRBV13 with TRBJ1-5; 10 nucleotides agree with TRBD1. The germline V gene has CDR1 PRHDT and CDR2 FYEKMQ (reference sequence). V lost 4 bases to trimming and J lost 1 base; unmatched junction nucleotides: 1. The CDR3 runs 15 residues. The CDR3 sequence: CASSSDRGSNQPQHF. In DNA form, the CDR3 reads TGTGCCAGCAGCTCGGACAGGGGGAGCAATCAGCCCCAGCATTTT.

V is TRBV28 and J is TRBJ1-1; D not resolved. Deletions cut 2 bases from V and 1 base from J, with 8 bases between. The length of the CDR3 is 14 residues. Germline CDR1 MDHEN, CDR2 SYDVKM. The CDR3 DNA follows: TGTGCCAGCAGTTTACCCAGGTGGAACACTGAAGCTTTCTTT. Translating it yields CASSLPRWNTEAFF.

The V gene is TRBV6-6, the J gene TRBJ2-5, with 9 bases lining up with TRBD2. The germline V gene has CDR1 MNHNY and CDR2 SVGAGI (reference sequence). The CDR3 has 15 residues. V was clipped by 2 bases and J by 5 bases; unmatched bases: 6. The CDR3 bases are TGTGCCAGCAGTTACGTCGGCGGGGGGGCCGAGACCCAGTACTTC. Translated, it gives CASSYVGGGAETQYF.

The CDR3 DNA sequence: TGCGCCAGCAGCCCGGGGGGGGAGACTGAAGCTTTCTTT. Amino acids: CASSPGGETEAFF. This chain uses TRBV10-2 with TRBJ1-1; a possible D gene is TRBD1 (5 bases). CDR3 length equals 13 residues. CDR1 and CDR2 (germline): WSHSY, SAAADI. V was trimmed by 6 bases and J by 5 bases, leaving 13 bases between them.

The CDR3 sequence: CASSRVGSEEKLFF. The CDR3 DNA sequence: TGTGCCAGCAGCCGAGTGGGGTCGGAAGAAAAACTGTTTTTT. The chain is built from TRBV9 and TRBJ1-4, with D hard to call. The CDR3 runs 14 residues. V was cut by 4 bases and J by 8 bases, with 15 bases left in between. The germline gives CDR1 SGDLS, CDR2 YYNGEE.

This chain joins TRBV4-1 and TRBJ1-1; TRBD1 might be the D (5 bases). Between the trimmed V and J ends, which lost 5 bases and 1 base, there was a span of 11 bases. The CDR3 spans 14 residues. Germline V gene data show CDR1 as MGHRA and CDR2 as YSYEKL. The CDR3 bases are TGCGCCAGCAGCAAACCACAGGCGAACACTGAAGCTTTCTTT. Translating it yields CASSKPQANTEAFF.

In its sample, this clone was seen a few times. The CDR3 region is CASSFDRQPQETQYF. DNA for the CDR3: TGTGCCAGCAGCTTCGACAGGCAGCCCCAAGAGACCCAGTACTTC. The genes are TRBV7-8 and TRBJ2-5; a possible D gene is TRBD1 (6 bases). CDR1 SGHVS and CDR2 FQNEAQ come from the germline V gene. The CDR3 is made up of 15 amino acids. The ends were cut back, 3 bases at V and 1 base at J, with 12 bases in the middle.

This chain links TRBV6-4 with TRBJ2-3; 13 nucleotides match TRBD2. CDR1 is MRHNA and CDR2 is SNTAGT in the germline V gene. The CDR3 is 17 amino acids. Unmatched junction bases numbered 13, after V lost 6 bases and J lost 7 bases. The chain's CDR3 is CASRDTSGGAFGNTQYF. The CDR3 DNA reads TGTGCCAGCAGGGATACTAGCGGGGGGGCCTTTGGAAATACGCAGTATTTT.

This clone was recorded a few times. The V gene is TRBV30, the J gene TRBJ2-5; 7 positions match TRBD2. Germline CDR1 reads GTSNPN; CDR2 reads SVGIG (reference sequence). This CDR3 contains 13 residues. V gave up 3 bases and J gave up 4 bases; unmatched junction bases: 5. Here the CDR3 reads CAWRLADLETQYF. In DNA form, the CDR3 reads TGTGCCTGGAGGCTAGCGGATTTAGAGACCCAGTACTTC.

The table lists this clone with a count of one. This chain links TRBV2 with TRBJ2-3; D gene unclear. Germline values: CDR1 SNHLY, CDR2 FYNNEI. CDR3 length equals 12 residues. Deletions cut 4 bases from V and 1 base from J, with 3 bases between. The CDR3 coding sequence is TGTGCCAGCAGTGGGGGCACAGATACGCAGTATTTT. Amino acid sequence: CASSGGTDTQYF. Full variable domain (outside the CDR3, taken from reference TRBV2 and TRBJ2-3): EPEVTQTPSHQVTQMGQEVILRCVPISNHLYFYWYRQILGQKVEFLVSFYNNEISEKSEIFDDQFSVERPDGSNFTLKIRSTKLEDSAMYFCASSGGTDTQYFGPGTRLTVL.

The chain uses TRBV14 and TRBJ1-2; the D is unclear. The CDR3 loop spans 15 amino acids. CDR1 is SGHDN and CDR2 is FVKESK in the germline V gene. With 1 base removed from V and 7 bases from J, the gap between germline ends came to 16 bases. This chain's CDR3 is CASSQVPRGRGGYTF. CDR3 nucleotide sequence: TGTGCCAGCAGCCAAGTCCCCCGAGGCCGGGGTGGCTACACCTTC.

The V and J genes are TRBV4-1 and TRBJ2-5; D not certain. With 3 bases removed from V and 1 base from J, the gap between germline ends came to 9 bases. From germline, CDR1 is MGHRA and CDR2 YSYEKL. This CDR3 contains 14 residues. CDR3 nucleotides: TGCGCCAGCAGCCAGGTCTCGTCCCAAGAGACCCAGTACTTC. This translates into CASSQVSSQETQYF.

V gene TRBV5-4 combines with J gene TRBJ1-1, with unresolved D. The CDR3 contains 12 residues. With 4 bases removed from V and 1 base from J, the gap between germline ends came to 5 bases. Per the germline V gene, CDR1 is SGHNT and CDR2 is YYREEE (reference sequence). The CDR3 DNA reads TGTGCCAGCAGCCACCCGAACACTGAAGCTTTCTTT. Its protein is CASSHPNTEAFF.

This clone was recorded only once. The DNA for the CDR3 is TGCGCCAGCAGCTTCACTAGCGGGAGGACCGGGGAGCTGTTTTTT. Translated: CASSFTSGRTGELFF. The chain recombines TRBV5-1 with TRBJ2-2; 12 bases match TRBD2. Trimming took 2 bases from V and 5 from J; bases not matched to a gene: 1. This CDR3 contains 15 residues. Germline CDR1 is SGHRS and CDR2 is YFSETQ.

The rearrangement links TRBV4-1 to TRBJ2-1, with 7 positions matching TRBD2. Trimming at V came to 4 bases and at J to 4 bases, leaving 13 bases not matched to a gene. CDR3 size: 17 residues. Looked up from germline, CDR1 is MGHRA and CDR2 is YSYEKL. CDR3 loop: CASSLPTLGGVYNEQFF. CDR3 coding DNA: TGCGCCAGCAGCCTCCCAACCCTGGGGGGGGTGTACAATGAGCAGTTCTTC.

In DNA form, the CDR3 reads TGTGCCAGCAGCCCAGGGACCACCGGCGGGGAGCTGTTTTTT. Its translation is CASSPGTTGGELFF. This chain connects TRBV11-3 to TRBJ2-2; D could derive from TRBD1 or TRBD2 (5 bases each). Trimming removed 5 bases at V and 7 bases at J, with 14 bases between. This CDR3 is 14 amino acids long. Looked up from germline, CDR1 is SGHNT and CDR2 is YENEEA. Supplemented by reference TRBV11-3 and TRBJ2-2, the full variable domain reads EAGVVQSPRYKIIEKKQPVAFWCNPISGHNTLYWYLQNLGQGPELLIRYENEEAVDDSQLPKDRFSAERLKGVDSTLKIQPAELGDSAVYLCASSPGTTGGELFFGEGSRLTVL.

This CDR3 reads CASRGGVMNSPLHF. CDR3 nucleotides: TGTGCCAGTAGAGGGGGAGTGATGAATTCACCCCTCCACTTT. This chain uses TRBV19 with TRBJ1-6, with D perhaps matching TRBD1 (6 bases). With 6 bases removed from V and 7 bases from J, the gap between germline ends came to 13 bases. The germline V gene has CDR1 LNHDA and CDR2 SQIVND (reference sequence). CDR3 length: 14 residues.

The V and J genes are TRBV30 and TRBJ1-4; D not resolved. Germline-derived CDR1 and CDR2 are GTSNPN and SVGIG (reference sequence). The V gene lost 7 bases and the J gene lost 0 bases, with 9 bases spanning the gap. The CDR3 is 13 residues long. As DNA, the CDR3 is TGTGCCTACGAAGCTTCAACTAATGAAAAACTGTTTTTT. This codes for CAYEASTNEKLFF.

This sequence joins TRBV4-1 and TRBJ2-2; tentatively, D is TRBD1 (6 bases). Per germline, CDR1 MGHRA and CDR2 YSYEKL. There are 16 residues in the CDR3. Trimming removed 0 bases from V and 4 bases from J, with 12 bases in between. The CDR3 loop is CASSQEGGRVTGELFF. The DNA for the CDR3 is TGCGCCAGCAGCCAAGAAGGGGGACGAGTCACCGGGGAGCTGTTTTTT.

The chain links TRBV6-1 to TRBJ2-7; 9 nucleotides match TRBD1. The CDR3 is made up of 16 amino acids. V trimming: 0 bases; J trimming: 1 base; junction bases outside the gene matches: 4. Per germline, CDR1 MNHNS and CDR2 SASEGT. Here the CDR3 reads CASSEAVGQGSYEQYF. The CDR3 nucleotides read TGTGCCAGCAGTGAAGCTGTGGGACAGGGATCCTACGAGCAGTACTTC.